The clone carrying this T cell receptor beta chain has just one count. This sample stems from a study of blood T cell repertoires in COVID-19. Study background: Spain, Italy and the United States supplied samples that represented acute and convalescent COVID-19. The analysed material was cDNA or gDNA that came from T cells, B-cell-depleted T cells, or PBMCs.

Per germline, CDR1 SGHKS and CDR2 YYEKEE (reference sequence). This CDR3 has 14 residues. J lost 7 bases, V lost 2 bases, and 9 bases had no gene match. As originally analysed: Reference gene primer amplification gave nucleated cell count estimates. Sequenced by immunoSEQ multiplex PCR; TCRdb stores in-frame clones only, minus some. That table gives V, J and clone size, and the DNA gave D and trimming. The sample lists around 200,000 clones; roughly 89% were seen once. This chain links TRBV5-5 with TRBJ2-7; TRBD2 matches at 7 bases. The sample taken for sequencing was peripheral blood. The TCR comes from a man in his forties with acute or convalescent COVID-19. In nucleotides, the CDR3 is TGTGCCAGCAGCTTAGGCCCGGGAGGAAGGGAGCAGTACTTC. Amino acid sequence: CASSLGPGGREQYF.